The present T cell receptor (beta chain) was sequenced within a study of blood T cell repertoires in COVID-19. The wider study: Sites in the United States, Italy and Spain provided acute and convalescent COVID-19 samples.

The CDR3 sequence is 14 residues long. The V gene end was trimmed by 5 bases and the J gene end by 8 bases; junction bases not matched to a gene: 4. CDR1 is SGHNT and CDR2 is YENEEA in the germline V gene. Seattle researchers signed up patients amid active infection and tracked them longitudinally. Under the authors' procedure: Amplification of reference gene primers provided the estimated nucleated cell counts. Profiling relied on immunoSEQ multiplex PCR, and the TCRdb table lists in-frame clones only, not all of them. Clonal size and the V and J genes are those of that table, whereas D and trimming came from the DNA. The repertoire holds a few hundred thousand clones, 85% to 90% seen once, with less than 2% in the top ten.

This TCR came from a woman in her twenties or thirties with COVID-19, enrolled during active disease. V and J are TRBV11-3 and TRBJ2-1, with TRBD1 matching 12 bases. The source material was peripheral blood. The CDR3: CASSRGTGGDEQFF. Here the CDR3 DNA reads TGTGCCAGCAGCCGGGGGACAGGGGGCGATGAGCAGTTCTTC.